The 29 T cell receptor beta chains given below trace back to one sample, sequenced in a study of human T cells and chemical hapten exposure. Each CDR3 protein gets one entry after TCRdb re-called the RACE reads with MiXCR. The repertoire has approximately 79,000 distinct CDR3 sequences, around 7.9% of them found once; the top ten carry around 2.6%. The time point: pre-sensitization, week 0. Regarding treatment: therapeutic diphenylcyclopropenone sensitization with weekly scalp DPC. Sequenced here: whole blood, sampled in connection with sensitization to the hapten diphenylcyclopropenone (DPC). These receptors all come from a man aged 35-49 years with alopecia areata. Some clones in this sample may be carry-over from other donors' samples.

The table lists this clonotype with many counts. The J gene is TRBJ2-1, the V gene TRBV11-2; 7 positions agree with TRBD2. Looked up from germline, CDR1 is SGHAT and CDR2 is FQNNGV. Trimming took 5 bases from V and 10 from J; bases not matched to a gene: 5. The CDR3 consists of 12 residues. CDR3 protein: CASSPGTNEQFF. Written as DNA, the CDR3 is TGTGCCAGCAGCCCTGGGACTAACGAGCAGTTCTTC.

This clonotype was seen a few times. The chain couples TRBV28 to TRBJ1-2, with TRBD1 identical over 10 bases. This CDR3 is built from 15 residues. Trimming took 7 bases from V and 6 from J; bases not matched to a gene: 11. Germline values: CDR1 MDHEN, CDR2 SYDVKM. The DNA for the CDR3 is TGTGCCAGCACCCGTGGGACAGGGGCGTTCGATGGCTACACCTTC. This translates into CASTRGTGAFDGYTF.

The chain joins TRBV11-2 to TRBJ2-1; tentative D call: TRBD2 (6 bases). Trimming removed 4 bases from V and 1 base from J, with 11 bases in between. There are 15 residues in the CDR3. Germline CDR1 SGHAT, CDR2 FQNNGV. CDR3: CASSSLALSYNEQFF. CDR3 DNA sequence: TGTGCCAGCAGCTCGCTAGCGTTATCCTACAATGAGCAGTTCTTC. The full variable domain, in which reference TRBV11-2 and TRBJ2-1 provide the parts outside the CDR3, is EAGVAQSPRYKIIEKRQSVAFWCNPISGHATLYWYQQILGQGPKLLIQFQNNGVVDDSQLPKDRFSAERLKGVDSTLKIQPAKLEDSAVYLCASSSLALSYNEQFFGPGTRLTVL.

The V and J genes are TRBV28 and TRBJ2-5, with 8 bases aligning to TRBD1. V gave up 0 bases and J gave up 5 bases; unmatched junction bases: 8. This CDR3 has 16 residues. Germline loops: CDR1 MDHEN, CDR2 SYDVKM. This CDR3 is CASSLWGTGRRETQYF. CDR3 coding DNA: TGTGCCAGCAGTTTATGGGGGACAGGTCGAAGGGAGACCCAGTACTTC.

This clonotype was counted a few times. The chain links TRBV6-2 or TRBV6-3 to TRBJ2-1; the D gene is possibly TRBD1 (5 bases). The germline V gene has CDR1 MNHEY and CDR2 SVGEGT. V dropped 6 bases and J dropped 3 bases, with 21 bases sitting between them. CDR3 length equals 17 residues. CDR3 sequence reads: CASRGVRTYNNYNEQFF. The CDR3 DNA reads as TGTGCCAGCAGAGGGGTCCGAACCTATAACAACTACAATGAGCAGTTCTTC.

The CDR3 loop is CASSFQGARGNTIYF. CDR3 DNA sequence: TGTGCCAGCAGCTTCCAGGGGGCGCGTGGAAACACCATATATTTT. This sequence joins TRBV7-2 and TRBJ1-3, with 8 bases lining up with TRBD1. Germline CDR1 SGHTA, CDR2 FQGNSA. The junction had 4 bases not matched to a gene; V was cut back by 3 bases and J by 3 bases. The CDR3 covers 15 residues. Full variable domain (outside the CDR3, taken from reference TRBV7-2 and TRBJ1-3): GAGVSQSPSNKVTEKGKDVELRCDPISGHTALYWYRQSLGQGLEFLIYFQGNSAPDKSGLPSDRFSAERTGGSVSTLTIQRTQQEDSAVYLCASSFQGARGNTIYFGEGSWLTVV.

This chain links TRBV6-2 or TRBV6-3 with TRBJ2-3; 8 nucleotides align to TRBD2. Germline trimming cut 5 bases from V and 2 bases from J; bases unmatched to any gene: 9. The CDR3 has 16 amino acids. Germline assignment: CDR1 MNHEY and CDR2 SVGEGT. The CDR3 spells CASSPEAGGFTDTQYF. CDR3 nucleotides: TGTGCCAGCAGTCCCGAGGCGGGGGGATTCACAGATACGCAGTATTTT.

This chain links TRBV18 with TRBJ2-3; a possible D gene is TRBD2 (5 bases). V was trimmed by 3 bases and J by 8 bases, leaving 6 bases between them. Germline V lookup: CDR1 KGHSH, CDR2 LQKENI. The CDR3 loop spans 11 amino acids. For the CDR3, the DNA is TGTGCCAGCTCACCCCGGGGTACGCAGTATTTT. Protein sequence: CASSPRGTQYF.

The genes are TRBV4-1 and TRBJ2-5; D not certain. V lost 0 bases and J lost 4, with 3 bases in between. CDR1 and CDR2 (germline): MGHRA, YSYEKL. CDR3 length: 12 residues. This CDR3 reads CASSQERETQYF. The CDR3 DNA sequence: TGCGCCAGCAGCCAAGAGAGAGAGACCCAGTACTTC.

With respect to this clonotype: This may be a read error: a much more frequent sequence differs by one nucleotide. V and J are TRBV27 and TRBJ1-4; D ambiguous. V lost 7 bases and J 8 bases, leaving 20 bases between the germline ends. The CDR3 sequence is 15 residues long. Per germline, CDR1 MNHEY and CDR2 SMNVEV (reference sequence). The CDR3 DNA sequence: TGTGCCAGCACCACTGTTCCAAGATCGGACGAAAAACTGTTTTTT. Its translation is CASTTVPRSDEKLFF.

As regards this clonotype: A read error may explain this, as a much larger clone is one base away. The V and J genes are TRBV6-5 and TRBJ2-7; 12 bases map to TRBD2. This CDR3 comprises 16 residues. Germline V gene lookup returns CDR1 MNHEY and CDR2 SVGAGI. The CDR3 spells CASRYSGLAGSYEQYF. The CDR3 DNA follows: TGTGCCAGCAGATACTCGGGACTAGCGGGTAGCTACGAGCAGTACTTC.

This clonotype came up many times. The chain carries TRBV20-1 and TRBJ2-5; perhaps D is TRBD1 or TRBD2 (5 bases each). V gave up 2 bases and J gave up 5 bases, with 18 bases separating them. This CDR3 is 15 amino acids long. Germline CDR1 and CDR2: DFQATT and SNEGSKA (reference sequence). CDR3 DNA: TGCAGTGCTAGAAGGGGAGAGGAATCCCCGGAGACCCAGTACTTC. Protein: CSARRGEESPETQYF.

Ten or more counts support this clonotype. The gene calls are TRBV29-1 and TRBJ1-3; 7 nucleotides match TRBD1. After removal of 7 bases from V and 0 bases from J, the junction contained 6 bases not matched to a gene. The CDR3 is 14 residues long. The germline V gene has CDR1 SQVTM and CDR2 ANQGSEA. CDR3: CSGLTGASGNTIYF. For the CDR3, the DNA is TGCAGCGGTCTAACAGGGGCCTCTGGAAACACCATATATTTT.

This clonotype was counted many times. The chain joins TRBV6-4 to TRBJ2-1; TRBD2 matches at 7 bases. Looked up from germline, CDR1 is MRHNA and CDR2 is SNTAGT. The CDR3 contains 13 residues. V was clipped by 5 bases and J by 9 bases; unmatched bases: 7. CDR3 coding DNA: TGTGCCAGCAGTTTGACATCGGGAGGTGAGCAGTTCTTC. This translates into CASSLTSGGEQFF.

This clonotype was counted a few times. V and J are TRBV5-1 and TRBJ2-7; 11 nucleotides match TRBD2. Germline V CDR1 and CDR2: SGHRS, YFSETQ. This CDR3 has 18 residues. The V gene end was trimmed by 0 bases and the J gene end by 2 bases; junction bases not matched to a gene: 10. CDR3 loop: CASSLVPSGRIGPYEQYV. The CDR3 nucleotides are TGCGCCAGCAGCTTGGTTCCTAGCGGGAGGATCGGACCCTACGAGCAGTACGTC.

The rearrangement uses TRBV5-1 and TRBJ1-1, with 8 nucleotides matching TRBD1. Germline V lookup: CDR1 SGHRS, CDR2 YFSETQ. V dropped 3 bases and J dropped 11; count of bases not matched to a gene: 9. The CDR3 loop spans 13 amino acids. CDR3 protein: CASSSGTGGMAFF. The CDR3 DNA reads as TGCGCCAGCAGCTCCGGGACAGGAGGGATGGCTTTCTTT.

The V and J genes are TRBV6-1 and TRBJ2-7; D unresolved. Germline CDR1 is MNHNS and CDR2 is SASEGT. The CDR3 runs 11 residues. Trimming left V 3 bases short and J 6 bases short, with 6 bases between. In nucleotides, the CDR3 is TGTGCCAGCAGTGAGTTCTCCGAGCAGTACGTC. Amino acid sequence: CASSEFSEQYV.

This clonotype appeared a few times. The chain links TRBV7-9 to TRBJ2-1, with 8 bases lining up with TRBD1. CDR3 length: 15 residues. V lost 4 bases, J lost 8 bases, and 10 bases stayed unmatched. The germline gives CDR1 SEHNR, CDR2 FQNEAQ (reference sequence). The CDR3: CASSSDRVSVHEQFF. DNA of the CDR3: TGTGCCAGCAGCTCGGACAGGGTGAGCGTCCATGAGCAGTTCTTC.

In this sample, this clonotype turned up a few times. The chain joins TRBV24-1 to TRBJ2-2, with D maybe TRBD2 (5 bases). The V gene lost 5 bases and the J gene lost 0 bases, with 12 bases spanning the gap. From germline, CDR1 is KGHDR and CDR2 SFDVKD. The CDR3 length is 16 residues. This CDR3 is CATSGGGQTNTGELFF. In DNA, the CDR3 is TGTGCCACCAGTGGAGGAGGCCAGACGAACACCGGGGAGCTGTTTTTT.

This clonotype was detected ten times or more. This chain uses TRBV6-6 with TRBJ2-3; TRBD2 aligns across 7 bases. V was pared by 5 bases and J by 2 bases, with 4 bases of the junction left unmatched. Per germline, CDR1 MNHNY and CDR2 SVGAGI (reference sequence). This CDR3 contains 14 residues. The CDR3 loop is CASSGREPTDTQYF. CDR3 coding DNA: TGTGCCAGCAGTGGGCGGGAGCCCACAGATACGCAGTATTTT.

This clonotype was seen just once. The chain joins TRBV21-1 to TRBJ2-7; the table's D call, TRBD2, was not checked against the DNA. TRBV21-1 is labeled a pseudogene. The CDR3 covers 15 residues. The chain's CDR3 is CACNLRGAGSYEQYF. Written as DNA, the CDR3 is TGTGCCTGCAACCTACGGGGAGCGGGGTCCTACGAGCAGTACTTC.

This clonotype was counted ten times or more. The CDR3 is CASSLGQGTGSQEKLFF. The CDR3 region has the DNA TGTGCCAGCAGCTTAGGGCAGGGGACGGGCTCTCAAGAAAAACTGTTTTTT. The genes are TRBV7-9 and TRBJ1-4; D is perhaps TRBD1 (6 bases). CDR1 is SEHNR, CDR2 FQNEAQ, per germline (reference sequence). This CDR3 is built from 17 residues. V was pared by 1 base and J by 8 bases, with 20 bases between.

This clonotype was found a few times. V is TRBV27 and J is TRBJ2-1, with TRBD1 matching 7 bases. The CDR3 has 15 amino acids. Germline trimming cut 5 bases from V and 6 bases from J; bases unmatched to any gene: 10. CDR1 and CDR2 from the germline V gene are MNHEY and SMNVEV (reference sequence). CDR3 sequence reads: CASSPRRGPTNEQFF. The CDR3, as DNA: TGTGCCAGCAGTCCCCGTAGGGGGCCGACCAATGAGCAGTTCTTC.

The chain is built from TRBV5-1 and TRBJ2-1; TRBD1 agrees at 7 bases. Per the germline V gene, CDR1 is SGHRS and CDR2 is YFSETQ. This CDR3 is built from 14 residues. Germline trimming cut 3 bases from V and 6 bases from J; bases unmatched to any gene: 6. CDR3 residues: CASSYLRDSNEQFF. CDR3 coding DNA: TGCGCCAGCAGCTATTTACGGGACAGCAATGAGCAGTTCTTC.

The V call is TRBV20-1, the J call TRBJ2-7, with D perhaps TRBD1 (6 bases). Per the germline V gene, CDR1 is DFQATT and CDR2 is SNEGSKA (reference sequence). The length of the CDR3 is 16 residues. V was clipped by 0 bases and J by 1 base, with 16 bases between them. The CDR3: CSARDFRTEASYEQYF. In nucleotides, the CDR3 is TGCAGTGCTAGAGATTTTCGGACAGAAGCGTCCTACGAGCAGTACTTC.

There are a few counts of this clonotype. This rearrangement joins TRBV5-4 to TRBJ1-1, with D maybe TRBD1 (5 bases). Germline CDR1 reads SGHNT; CDR2 reads YYREEE (reference sequence). Between the trimmed V and J ends, which lost 4 bases and 1 base, there was a span of 17 bases. The CDR3 is 16 amino acids. The CDR3 DNA is TGTGCCAGCAGCGGCAAGGAGGGACCGAAGAACACTGAAGCTTTCTTT. It translates to CASSGKEGPKNTEAFF.

This clonotype was counted ten times or more. The gene calls are TRBV7-2 and TRBJ1-1; D may be TRBD1 (6 bases). This CDR3 is built from 13 residues. The V end lost 5 bases, the J end lost 6 bases, and 13 bases lay between the germline ends. Germline lookup yields CDR1 SGHTA and CDR2 FQGNSA. CDR3 DNA: TGTGCCAGCAGCGTACAGGGTTGGGCTGAAGCTTTCTTT. Its protein is CASSVQGWAEAFF.

This clonotype turned up a few times. This chain joins TRBV7-9 and TRBJ2-7, with 7 bases identical to TRBD1. The germline CDR1 and CDR2 sequences are SEHNR and FQNEAQ (reference sequence). The CDR3 contains 14 residues. Germline trimming cut 2 bases from V and 5 bases from J; bases unmatched to any gene: 6. This CDR3 reads CASSLWDTGDEQYF. The CDR3 DNA sequence: TGTGCCAGCAGCTTATGGGATACAGGGGACGAGCAGTACTTC.

The chain carries TRBV5-1 and TRBJ1-1, with a possible D match to TRBD1 (5 bases). V lost 4 bases to trimming and J lost 11 bases, with 18 bases between them. CDR1 is SGHRS and CDR2 is YFSETQ in the germline V gene. CDR3 size: 13 residues. CDR3 amino acids: CASSPDFGDQAFF. The DNA for the CDR3 is TGCGCCAGCAGCCCCGATTTTGGGGACCAGGCTTTCTTT.